This paragraph covers one T cell receptor beta chain sequence. Its antigen remains unidentified. The data originate from a study of beta chain features in type 1 diabetes. Study-wide points: A definitive answer on HLA type influencing TCRB rearrangement was not reached here. A pattern of fewer insertions and more deletions at VDJ junctions was seen in type 1 diabetes patients.

Approximately 100 mL of blood, on average, came from one heparinised draw per donor. Germline assignment: CDR1 SGHNT and CDR2 YYREEE (reference sequence). Trimming took 7 bases from V and 0 from J; bases not matched to a gene: 4. The CDR3 is 14 amino acids. Since all of the isolated RNA was reverse transcribed, expressed TCRB transcripts were what got sequenced. Samples of naive, central memory and regulatory T cells yielded a mean of approximately 3.9 million reads. Data came from immunoSEQ multiplex PCR; TCRdb stores just in-frame clones and leaves some out. This sample carries 140,000 to 150,000 clones, approximately 52% of them seen once, and the ten largest clones take 0.4% to 0.5%.

This rearrangement joins TRBV5-4 to TRBJ2-1; 7 bases map to TRBD1. The sequence was obtained from a man aged 18 to 30 in good health. The sample comprised Tregs from blood. The CDR3 nucleotides read TGTGCCAGCCTGAGGGACAGCTCCTACAATGAGCAGTTCTTC. This sequence encodes CASLRDSSYNEQFF.